The 26 T cell receptor beta chains below were found in one sample sequenced in a study of OX40 agonist ivuxolimab in advanced cancers. Some clones are missing from TCRdb's copy, which holds only in-frame ones; the method was immunoSEQ multiplex PCR. The table lists about 27,000 clones, roughly four fifths of them singletons. Sequencing used CD4+ or CD8+ T cells sorted from blood, obtained in a trial of the OX40 agonist ivuxolimab. All receptors derive from an adult with an advanced solid tumor such as melanoma, head and neck, liver or kidney cancer.

Of note for this clone: Other DNA variants within this sample encode the same CDR3. The J gene is TRBJ2-7, the V gene TRBV30; TRBD1 matches at 10 bases. The germline V gene encodes CDR1 GTSNPN and CDR2 SVGIG (reference sequence). V dropped 0 bases and J dropped 2; count of bases not matched to a gene: 1. The CDR3 totals 14 residues. The DNA for the CDR3 is TGTGCCTGGAGTGTGGGGACAGGGGCCTACGAGCAGTACTTC. Translation: CAWSVGTGAYEQYF.

The V gene is TRBV4-1, the J gene TRBJ2-7, with D perhaps assigned TRBD1 or TRBD2 (5 bases each). V gave up 4 bases and J gave up 1 base, with 17 bases separating them. CDR3 size: 16 residues. Germline-derived CDR1 and CDR2 are MGHRA and YSYEKL. CDR3 sequence: CASSPKPGTASYEQYF. The CDR3 DNA reads as TGCGCCAGCAGCCCTAAGCCCGGGACGGCGTCCTACGAGCAGTACTTC.

The V and J genes are TRBV2 and TRBJ1-4; tentatively, D is TRBD1 (5 bases). The germline V and J ends were trimmed by 7 bases and 3 bases, with 18 bases remaining between them. CDR1 and CDR2 from the germline V gene are SNHLY and FYNNEI. The length of the CDR3 is 16 residues. CDR3 loop: CASTGSVWSSNEKLFF. In DNA, the CDR3 is TGTGCCAGCACAGGGTCTGTGTGGTCTTCTAATGAAAAACTGTTTTTT.

The chain links TRBV5-4 to TRBJ2-3; tentative D call: TRBD1 (5 bases). The germline V and J ends were trimmed by 3 bases and 0 bases, with 8 bases remaining between them. The germline V gene encodes CDR1 SGHNT and CDR2 YYREEE (reference sequence). This CDR3 is built from 14 residues. The CDR3: CASSWSGSTDTQYF. CDR3 coding DNA: TGTGCCAGCAGCTGGTCAGGGAGCACAGATACGCAGTATTTT. The variable domain in full, completed from reference TRBV5-4 and TRBJ2-3, reads ETGVTQSPTHLIKTRGQQVTLRCSSQSGHNTVSWYQQALGQGPQFIFQYYREEENGRGNFPPRFSGLQFPNYSSELNVNALELDDSALYLCASSWSGSTDTQYFGPGTRLTVL.

The J gene is TRBJ1-5, the V gene TRBV19; tentatively, D is TRBD1 (5 bases). CDR3 length equals 12 residues. Trimming removed 3 bases at V and 9 bases at J, with 9 bases between. Germline V gene data show CDR1 as LNHDA and CDR2 as SQIVND (reference sequence). This CDR3 is CASSIMGPPQHF. The DNA for the CDR3 is TGTGCCAGTAGTATCATGGGGCCGCCCCAGCATTTT.

Only a few counts were recorded for this clone. The gene calls are TRBV28 and TRBJ2-1; 8 nucleotides align to TRBD2. This CDR3 comprises 12 residues. The V and J ends lost 3 bases and 16 bases, in that order; junction bases with no gene match: 8. Per the germline V gene, CDR1 is MDHEN and CDR2 is SYDVKM. This CDR3 is CASSFSKGLDFF. The CDR3 DNA reads as TGTGCCAGCAGTTTTAGTAAGGGACTAGATTTCTTC.

This clone has only one observation. The CDR3 protein is CASSAYRGSNQPQHF. In nucleotides, the CDR3 is TGTGCCAGCAGTGCGTACAGGGGAAGCAATCAGCCCCAGCATTTT. This chain connects TRBV6-1 to TRBJ1-5; 7 bases match TRBD1. V lost 4 bases, J lost 1 base, and 4 bases stayed unmatched. This CDR3 has 15 amino acids. Germline V gives CDR1 MNHNS, CDR2 SASEGT.

J is TRBJ2-1 and V is TRBV5-1; tentative D call: TRBD1 (5 bases). Trimming took off 0 bases at V and 9 bases at J, with 16 bases between the two ends. Germline assignment: CDR1 SGHRS and CDR2 YFSETQ. This CDR3 has 15 amino acids. CDR3 sequence (DNA): TGCGCCAGCAGCTTGGATATTGTGGGTGACAGTGAGCAGTTCTTC. Translated, it gives CASSLDIVGDSEQFF. The entire variable domain, with the rest obtained from reference TRBV5-1 and TRBJ2-1, is as follows: KAGVTQTPRYLIKTRGQQVTLSCSPISGHRSVSWYQQTPGQGLQFLFEYFSETQRNKGNFPGRFSGRQFSNSRSEMNVSTLELGDSALYLCASSLDIVGDSEQFFGPGTRLTVL.

Notes on this clone: One junction end disagrees with the germline gene, perhaps due to a read error. The chain has TRBV5-1 and TRBJ2-7; no firm D call. The CDR3 contains 11 residues. Germline CDR1 reads SGHRS; CDR2 reads YFSETQ. CDR3 sequence reads: CASSFEYEQYF. The CDR3 region has the DNA TGTGCCAGCAGCTTCGAGTACGAGCAGTACTTC.

This clone is termed large. This chain links TRBV4-1 with TRBJ1-4; TRBD1 might be the D (6 bases). Germline V lookup: CDR1 MGHRA, CDR2 YSYEKL. The CDR3 has 13 amino acids. V was trimmed by 2 bases and J by 8 bases, leaving 9 bases between them. CDR3 amino acids: CASSQTGKEKLFF. CDR3 nucleotide sequence: TGCGCCAGCAGCCAAACAGGGAAGGAAAAACTGTTTTTT.

The rearrangement uses TRBV9 and TRBJ1-3; maybe TRBD1 (5 bases). The germline V and J ends were trimmed by 0 bases and 1 base, with 11 bases remaining between them. Looked up from germline, CDR1 is SGDLS and CDR2 is YYNGEE. The CDR3 totals 16 residues. The CDR3 sequence is CASSVEGIESGNTIYF. The CDR3 DNA follows: TGTGCCAGCAGCGTAGAGGGGATTGAGTCTGGAAACACCATATATTTT.

The chain is built from TRBV7-6 and TRBJ2-5; D gene ambiguous. The CDR3 extends over 14 amino acids. The germline V gene encodes CDR1 SGHVS and CDR2 FNYEAQ. V was trimmed by 2 bases and J by 2 bases, leaving 9 bases between them. The CDR3 region is CASSLHGLQETQYF. The CDR3 region has the DNA TGTGCCAGCAGCTTACATGGATTACAAGAGACCCAGTACTTC.

Only a few counts were recorded for this clone. V is TRBV6-5 and J is TRBJ1-1, with D maybe TRBD1 (6 bases). CDR1 and CDR2 (germline): MNHEY, SVGAGI. V lost 2 bases and J lost 1, with 8 bases in between. The length of the CDR3 is 14 residues. CDR3 sequence (DNA): TGTGCCAGCAGTTACATGGGACAGAACACTGAAGCTTTCTTT. Its translation: CASSYMGQNTEAFF.

This clone showed up just once. The chain has TRBV7-9 and TRBJ1-3; 7 nucleotides match TRBD1. From germline, CDR1 is SEHNR and CDR2 FQNEAQ (reference sequence). V was clipped by 1 base and J by 7 bases; unmatched bases: 10. This CDR3 comprises 16 residues. The CDR3 loop is CASSLDYQDRTNTIYF. The CDR3 DNA reads TGTGCCAGCAGCTTAGATTATCAGGACAGGACGAACACCATATATTTT.

V gene TRBV5-1 combines with J gene TRBJ1-2, with TRBD1 identical over 11 bases. CDR3 length: 15 amino acids. The V segment lost 3 bases and the J segment 3 bases; nucleotides outside the gene matches: 4. Germline CDR1 reads SGHRS; CDR2 reads YFSETQ. CDR3 region: CASSYGTGGYYGYTF. Written as DNA, the CDR3 is TGCGCCAGCAGCTACGGGACAGGGGGTTACTATGGCTACACCTTC.

V usage is TRBV5-1 and J usage is TRBJ2-7; 8 bases are a match to TRBD2. Germline values: CDR1 SGHRS, CDR2 YFSETQ. The length of the CDR3 is 14 residues. With V trimmed by 5 bases and J by 2 bases, 6 bases remained unmatched. DNA of the CDR3: TGCGCCAGCAGTCGTCCGGGACTAGCCTACGAGCAGTACTTC. Its translation is CASSRPGLAYEQYF.

This clone has more than one count but fewer than ten. The chain carries TRBV4-2 and TRBJ1-3; D ambiguous. Looked up from germline, CDR1 is LGHNA and CDR2 is YNFKEQ. V was clipped by 0 bases and J by 1 base, with 4 bases between them. This CDR3 comprises 14 residues. CDR3 residues: CASSQEGSGNTIYF. The CDR3 nucleotides are TGTGCCAGCAGCCAAGAGGGGTCTGGAAACACCATATATTTT.

The J gene is TRBJ1-5, the V gene TRBV7-9; TRBD1 matches 9 bases. CDR1 is SEHNR, CDR2 FQNEAQ, per germline (reference sequence). This CDR3 has 15 residues. V was clipped by 5 bases and J by 1 base; unmatched bases: 3. The CDR3 is CASSAGTGSNQPQHF. The CDR3 region has the DNA TGTGCCAGCAGCGCCGGGACAGGGAGCAATCAGCCCCAGCATTTT.

V is TRBV6-1 and J is TRBJ2-7; 7 positions agree with TRBD2. The CDR3 is 17 residues long. With V trimmed by 3 bases and J by 5 bases, 16 bases remained unmatched. CDR1 is MNHNS, CDR2 SASEGT, per germline. In DNA form, the CDR3 reads TGTGCCAGCAGTGAGTTTTCAGCGGGGCGGCAAGGCGACGAGCAGTACTTC. Its protein product is CASSEFSAGRQGDEQYF.

This clone was observed a single time. The chain has TRBV27 and TRBJ2-1; 8 positions match TRBD1. The germline gives CDR1 MNHEY, CDR2 SMNVEV (reference sequence). The CDR3 length is 17 residues. Trimming cost V 0 bases and J 8 bases; bases outside gene matches: 12. DNA of the CDR3: TGTGCCAGCAGTTTATCACGGACAGGGTTCGGTCTGCATGAGCAGTTCTTC. It is translated as CASSLSRTGFGLHEQFF.

The chain carries TRBV9 and TRBJ2-5, with D unclear. This CDR3 comprises 13 residues. Trimming pared 0 bases from V and 1 base from J, leaving 4 bases between. Per germline, CDR1 SGDLS and CDR2 YYNGEE. DNA of the CDR3: TGTGCCAGCAGCGTAGCCCCCCAAGAGACCCAGTACTTC. It specifies CASSVAPQETQYF.

This clone was detected once. The J gene is TRBJ1-4, the V gene TRBV19; D remains ambiguous. Germline CDR1 and CDR2: LNHDA and SQIVND (reference sequence). V was cut by 6 bases and J by 8 bases, with 16 bases left in between. The CDR3 loop spans 14 amino acids. The CDR3 sequence: CASSPARVGEKLFF. DNA for the CDR3: TGTGCCAGTAGCCCGGCGAGGGTCGGGGAAAAACTGTTTTTT.

The V gene is TRBV7-9, the J gene TRBJ1-2; 8 bases match TRBD1. The ends lost 8 bases at V and 5 bases at J; junction bases unmatched: 7. The CDR3 length is 13 residues. The germline gives CDR1 SEHNR, CDR2 FQNEAQ (reference sequence). CDR3: CASGTQGAYGYTF. The CDR3 nucleotides read TGTGCCAGCGGCACCCAGGGGGCTTATGGCTACACCTTC.

This chain connects TRBV29-1 to TRBJ2-1, with TRBD2 matching 10 bases. The CDR3 is 18 amino acids. Germline CDR1 is SQVTM and CDR2 is ANQGSEA. With V trimmed by 0 bases and J by 0 bases, 8 bases remained unmatched. The CDR3, as DNA: TGCAGCGTTGAAGAGTGGGATAGCGGGAGGAGCTCCTACAATGAGCAGTTCTTC. It translates to CSVEEWDSGRSSYNEQFF.

Only one count was recorded for this clone. The V and J genes are TRBV5-1 and TRBJ2-4, with 10 bases fitting TRBD1. Trimming removed 4 bases from V and 4 bases from J; junction bases left unmatched: 11. Germline-derived CDR1 and CDR2 are SGHRS and YFSETQ. This CDR3 spans 17 amino acids. The CDR3 loop is CASSAHWDRGRKNIQYF. The CDR3 DNA reads TGCGCCAGCAGCGCACATTGGGACAGGGGTAGGAAAAACATTCAGTACTTC.

The V gene is TRBV19, the J gene TRBJ2-7; either TRBD1 or TRBD2 may fit D (5 bases each). Trimming pared 3 bases from V and 0 bases from J, leaving 12 bases between. This CDR3 spans 15 amino acids. Germline CDR1 is LNHDA and CDR2 is SQIVND (reference sequence). For the CDR3, the DNA is TGTGCCAGTAGTATTGGGACGGCTTTCTCCTACGAGCAGTACTTC. Residues: CASSIGTAFSYEQYF.